A selection of T cell receptor beta chains follows, all from one sample in a study of blood T cell repertoires in COVID-19. Libraries were prepared by immunoSEQ multiplex PCR; TCRdb keeps only in-frame clonotypes and omits some of them. The sample shows roughly 240,000 clones, about 82% of them seen only once. The sample comprised PBMCs or T cells enriched from blood (not recorded which). The receptors shown here come from a woman aged 45 to 65 who had recovered from COVID-19. CDR3s include the opening cysteine and the closing phenylalanine or tryptophan. Each record gives: V gene, clone size, CDR3 protein. Size is stated for part of the rows, as once, few or many counts, or as a class when the clone is expanded.

>TRBV4-1|NA
CASAAGRSTDTQYF
>TRBV4-3|once
CASRQQGGGYTF
>TRBV6-2/TRBV6-3|few
CASSGLGTGASNQPQHF
>TRBV5-1|once
CASSFQPVTDRAQSPLHF
>TRBV28|NA
CASSYSSGSSYEQYF
>TRBV12-3/TRBV12-4|NA
CASSLSGFYEQYF
>TRBV11-2|NA
CASSRRTDTQYF
>TRBV19|NA
CASSIGQRINYGYTF
>TRBV29-1|NA
CSVRQNTEAFF
>TRBV29-1|once
CSVVPSGRGTEQFF
>TRBV7-2|once
CASNPQSGTPTGELFF
>TRBV6-5|once
CASVGGGTGELFF
>TRBV12-5|NA
CASGLGSAGDTIYF
>TRBV27|few
CASSYGQGVGYTF
>TRBV28|NA
CASSLPTRGLAGDYEQYF
>TRBV4-2|NA
CASSQEEAGGGSPLHF
>TRBV4-1|NA
CASSQVPQGAGSGANVLTF
>TRBV25-1|NA
CASAGLAGGLFYNEQFF
>TRBV18|NA
CASSPGLQETQYF
>TRBV29-1|NA
CSVVLDTGELFF
>TRBV2|NA
CAGKTSGNGEQYF
>TRBV5-1|NA
CASSGTQLTGAQMNTEAFF
>TRBV3-1/TRBV3-2|NA
CASSQNDRVSNGYTF
>TRBV2|NA
CASSDGDRVNYGYTF
>TRBV5-1|NA
CASSSGRGQGANEQFF
>TRBV4-3|NA
CASSPLSSVAGGIHEQFF
>TRBV7-6|NA
CASSLGGSGRGYNEQFF
>TRBV11-3|NA
CASSLTGQNTEAFF
>TRBV5-1|NA
CASSPGLAGVNWLYF
>TRBV19|NA
CASSARGFYEQYF
>TRBV30|NA
CAWSVQVPNYGYTF
>TRBV19|NA
CASSIQAQSYGYTF
>TRBV16|NA
CASSQLRQGSYSGANVLTF
>TRBV28|NA
CASSSTWASGYNEQFF
>TRBV2|once
CASSADSLSNSPLHF
>TRBV14|NA
CASSHRQGSLSTNEKLFF
>TRBV9|NA
CASSAYSGTGVPEQFF
>TRBV27|NA
CASRLQGSNSPLHF
>TRBV13|NA
CASSLGRSEAFF
>TRBV15|few
CATSSERPGSNTGELFF
>TRBV28|NA
CASSHPFLRGYNEQFF
>TRBV15|once
CATSRVSQGRTEAFF
>TRBV19|NA
CASSESGGRYEQYF
>TRBV12-3/TRBV12-4|NA
CASSYWGEETQYF
>TRBV7-8|NA
CASSSKSSQYF
>TRBV28|NA
CASIPLGGTGVYGYTF
>TRBV2|NA
CASLPPRLSSAQSSYEQYF
>TRBV11-1|NA
CASSRDRGTDTQYF
>TRBV29-1|few
CSGRQGPTEAFF
>TRBV12-5|NA
CASSGRGLNTEAFF
>TRBV5-1|NA
CASSPGVTGANVLTF
>TRBV3-1/TRBV3-2|few
CASSHGETYGYTF
>TRBV19|NA
CASSLLPGNTEAFF
>TRBV28|NA
CASSWTGLGNTIYF
>TRBV6-5|NA
CASSSNTQGRQPQHF
>TRBV30|NA
CAWGTGLTEAFF
>TRBV4-1|NA
CASSPIDGEQFF
>TRBV6-2/TRBV6-3|NA
CASSYSAGAVVDEQYF
>TRBV3-1/TRBV3-2|NA
CASARQGTEAFF
>TRBV4-1|once
CASSQLTGTAGNTIYF